These T cell receptor beta chains were read from a single sample in a study of OX40 agonist ivuxolimab in advanced cancers. Repertoires were generated with immunoSEQ multiplex PCR, while TCRdb's copy carries only in-frame clones and drops some. The sample lists about 42,000 clones; over 75% were seen once. Sequenced material: CD4+ or CD8+ T cells sorted from blood, taken in a trial of the OX40 agonist ivuxolimab. The receptors derive from an adult with an advanced solid tumor such as melanoma, head and neck, liver or kidney cancer. Both conserved end residues are part of each CDR3. D genes are given only for firm matches. Some rows have no size entry. The others give once, few or many, or a class for an expanded clone.

CDR3 DNA: TGTGCCAGCAGTGAAGGCAGGGGGCTCGATGGCTACACCTTC
CDR3 protein: CASSEGRGLDGYTF
D gene: TRBD1
J gene: TRBJ1-2
clone size: -
V gene: TRBV2

CDR3 DNA: TGCGCCAGCAGCTTGGGAGGACAGTTGGGTAATACGCAGTATTTT
CDR3 protein: CASSLGGQLGNTQYF
D gene: -
J gene: TRBJ2-3
clone size: once
V gene: TRBV5-1

CDR3 DNA: TGTGCCAGCAAGGGAACGGGACTACTCCAAGAGACCCAGTACTTC
CDR3 protein: CASKGTGLLQETQYF
D gene: TRBD2
J gene: TRBJ2-5
clone size: once
V gene: TRBV5-4

CDR3 DNA: TGCGCCAGCAGCCTCCTGACTGGCGAGCAGTACTTC
CDR3 protein: CASSLLTGEQYF
D gene: -
J gene: TRBJ2-7
clone size: -
V gene: TRBV5-1

CDR3 DNA: TGTGCCAGCAGTGAGGACAGGGGCTATGGCTACACCTTC
CDR3 protein: CASSEDRGYGYTF
D gene: TRBD1
J gene: TRBJ1-2
clone size: -
V gene: TRBV2

CDR3 DNA: TGTGCCAGCAGCCGATGGCATGATCGGGCCCTAAGCACAGATACGCAGTATTTT
CDR3 protein: CASSRWHDRALSTDTQYF
D gene: -
J gene: TRBJ2-3
clone size: -
V gene: TRBV7-8

CDR3 DNA: TGTGCCAGCAGCTCGGACAGGGTCACTACCTATGGCTACACCTTC
CDR3 protein: CASSSDRVTTYGYTF
D gene: TRBD1
J gene: TRBJ1-2
clone size: -
V gene: TRBV5-4

CDR3 DNA: TGTGCCTGGACCGATGGGGCTAGCGACTACGAGCAGTACTTC
CDR3 protein: CAWTDGASDYEQYF
D gene: -
J gene: TRBJ2-7
clone size: -
V gene: TRBV30

CDR3 DNA: TGTGCCAGCAGCACGGGGTCGACTAGCGGGAGCTACGAGCAGTACTTC
CDR3 protein: CASSTGSTSGSYEQYF
D gene: TRBD2
J gene: TRBJ2-7
clone size: -
V gene: TRBV7-9

CDR3 DNA: TGTGCCAGCAGCCGCGGACTAGCGGGCTCCTACAATGAGCAGTTCTTC
CDR3 protein: CASSRGLAGSYNEQFF
D gene: TRBD2
J gene: TRBJ2-1
clone size: -
V gene: TRBV11-3

CDR3 DNA: TGTGCCACCAGCATAGGCCCGCCCGATACGCAGTATTTT
CDR3 protein: CATSIGPPDTQYF
D gene: -
J gene: TRBJ2-3
clone size: few
V gene: TRBV15

CDR3 DNA: TGTGCCAGCAGTTACTCGGGGGGAAAGGGCGAGCAGTACTTC
CDR3 protein: CASSYSGGKGEQYF
D gene: TRBD2
J gene: TRBJ2-7
clone size: -
V gene: TRBV7-8

CDR3 DNA: TGTGCCAGCAGCTTGGGAGGTAACCAAGAGACCCAGTACTTC
CDR3 protein: CASSLGGNQETQYF
D gene: -
J gene: TRBJ2-5
clone size: -
V gene: TRBV5-6

CDR3 DNA: TGTGCCAGCTCACCGGAAGGGGAAGGCTCACCCCTCCACTTT
CDR3 protein: CASSPEGEGSPLHF
D gene: -
J gene: TRBJ1-6
clone size: -
V gene: TRBV18

CDR3 DNA: TGTGCCAGCAGCGTACGGGGCGGGTTAAAGGGGGATACGCAGTATTTT
CDR3 protein: CASSVRGGLKGDTQYF
D gene: -
J gene: TRBJ2-3
clone size: -
V gene: TRBV9

CDR3 DNA: TGCAGCGTTGAGGGAGCAGATACGCAGTATTTT
CDR3 protein: CSVEGADTQYF
D gene: -
J gene: TRBJ2-3
clone size: once
V gene: TRBV29-1

CDR3 DNA: TGCGCCAGCAGCTTGGAGGGACAGCATAACACTGAAGCTTTCTTT
CDR3 protein: CASSLEGQHNTEAFF
D gene: TRBD1
J gene: TRBJ1-1
clone size: -
V gene: TRBV5-1

CDR3 DNA: TGCGCCAGCAGCCAGCAGCGGGCCAGCTCCTACGAGCAGTACTTC
CDR3 protein: CASSQQRASSYEQYF
D gene: -
J gene: TRBJ2-7
clone size: -
V gene: TRBV4-3

CDR3 DNA: TGTGCCAGCAGCCAAGCCGGGGGGGGGACGAGTCAGCCCCAGCATTTT
CDR3 protein: CASSQAGGGTSQPQHF
D gene: -
J gene: TRBJ1-5
clone size: -
V gene: TRBV4-2

CDR3 DNA: TGTGCCAGCAGCAAAGCGGGGACAGGGAACACTGAAGCTTTCTTT
CDR3 protein: CASSKAGTGNTEAFF
D gene: -
J gene: TRBJ1-1
clone size: -
V gene: TRBV21-1

CDR3 DNA: TGTGCCAGCAGTGAAGGACAGACTTCCGAAGCTTTCTTT
CDR3 protein: CASSEGQTSEAFF
D gene: -
J gene: TRBJ1-1
clone size: -
V gene: TRBV2

CDR3 DNA: TGCAGCGGGGGGACAGGGGACTCCTACAATGAGCAGTTCTTC
CDR3 protein: CSGGTGDSYNEQFF
D gene: TRBD1
J gene: TRBJ2-1
clone size: -
V gene: TRBV29-1

CDR3 DNA: TGTGCCACCAGGGAGGGATGGGGTTACGAGCAGTACTTC
CDR3 protein: CATREGWGYEQYF
D gene: -
J gene: TRBJ2-7
clone size: once
V gene: TRBV15

CDR3 DNA: TGTGCCAGTGCCACAGAGACTGGAAACACCATATATTTT
CDR3 protein: CASATETGNTIYF
D gene: -
J gene: TRBJ1-3
clone size: -
V gene: TRBV6-5

CDR3 DNA: TGCGCCAGCAGCTTGGTTCGTGGAGAGGATTCACCCCTCCACTTT
CDR3 protein: CASSLVRGEDSPLHF
D gene: -
J gene: TRBJ1-6
clone size: -
V gene: TRBV5-1

CDR3 DNA: TGTGCCAGCAGTGTCAGCCGGGCCAATGGCTACACCTTC
CDR3 protein: CASSVSRANGYTF
D gene: -
J gene: TRBJ1-2
clone size: -
V gene: TRBV27

CDR3 DNA: TGTGCCAGACTTAAACTATGGGTTCGGTCTAACTATGGCTACACCTTC
CDR3 protein: CARLKLWVRSNYGYTF
D gene: -
J gene: TRBJ1-2
clone size: once
V gene: TRBV27

CDR3 DNA: TGTGCCAGCTCACCTGAGACAGCCTACTATGGCTACACCTTC
CDR3 protein: CASSPETAYYGYTF
D gene: -
J gene: TRBJ1-2
clone size: once
V gene: TRBV18

CDR3 DNA: TGTGCCAGCACCAGATCTGCGGGCACCCCTGTGGGAAATGGCTACACCTTC
CDR3 protein: CASTRSAGTPVGNGYTF
D gene: -
J gene: TRBJ1-2
clone size: -
V gene: TRBV4-2

CDR3 DNA: TGTGCCAGCAGCGCCCTAGGTGGCAGACTCTCTGGAAACACCATATATTTT
CDR3 protein: CASSALGGRLSGNTIYF
D gene: -
J gene: TRBJ1-3
clone size: -
V gene: TRBV9

CDR3 DNA: TGTGCCAGCAGCGCCGGTCCGACAGGGAGCACAGATACGCAGTATTTT
CDR3 protein: CASSAGPTGSTDTQYF
D gene: TRBD1
J gene: TRBJ2-3
clone size: -
V gene: TRBV5-4

CDR3 DNA: TGTGCCAGCAGCCGAAGTAGCGGGAGCGCGAACACCGGGGAGCTGTTTTTT
CDR3 protein: CASSRSSGSANTGELFF
D gene: TRBD2
J gene: TRBJ2-2
clone size: -
V gene: TRBV4-2

CDR3 DNA: TGTGCCAGCAGCCTACACAGGGGAAACGAGCAGTACTTC
CDR3 protein: CASSLHRGNEQYF
D gene: TRBD1
J gene: TRBJ2-7
clone size: -
V gene: TRBV2

CDR3 DNA: TGTGCCAGCTCACCAACGGGGGAAAACTACGAGCAGTACTTC
CDR3 protein: CASSPTGENYEQYF
D gene: -
J gene: TRBJ2-7
clone size: -
V gene: TRBV18

CDR3 DNA: TGTGCCAGCGCCCGACAGGGTGGAGGCTACACCTTC
CDR3 protein: CASARQGGGYTF
D gene: TRBD1
J gene: TRBJ1-2
clone size: -
V gene: TRBV2

CDR3 DNA: TGTGCCAGCAGCTTAAGCGGGAGCACAGATACGCAGTATTTT
CDR3 protein: CASSLSGSTDTQYF
D gene: -
J gene: TRBJ2-3
clone size: -
V gene: TRBV7-8

CDR3 DNA: TGTGCCAGCAGCTTAGGGCGACAAGGAACCAACAGGGTTAGAGGCTACGAGCAGTACTTC
CDR3 protein: CASSLGRQGTNRVRGYEQYF
D gene: -
J gene: TRBJ2-7
clone size: -
V gene: TRBV7-6

CDR3 DNA: TGTGCCAGTAGTACTTACCAAAACACCATATATTTT
CDR3 protein: CASSTYQNTIYF
D gene: -
J gene: TRBJ1-3
clone size: -
V gene: TRBV19

CDR3 DNA: TGCGCCAGCAGCAATGATCCGGGACAGGGGGTTAGCGAGCAGTACTTC
CDR3 protein: CASSNDPGQGVSEQYF
D gene: TRBD1
J gene: TRBJ2-7
clone size: -
V gene: TRBV5-1

CDR3 DNA: TGTGCCAGCAGCGTAGCCCCTACCCTAATCTCTGGAAACACCATATATTTT
CDR3 protein: CASSVAPTLISGNTIYF
D gene: -
J gene: TRBJ1-3
clone size: -
V gene: TRBV9

CDR3 DNA: TGCAGCATCTGGGGGCTAGGTACAGATGCGCAGTATTTT
CDR3 protein: CSIWGLGTDAQYF
D gene: -
J gene: TRBJ2-3
clone size: -
V gene: TRBV29-1

CDR3 DNA: TGTGCCAGCAGATTTTTCGGACAGGGTATCGAGCAGTACTTC
CDR3 protein: CASRFFGQGIEQYF
D gene: TRBD1
J gene: TRBJ2-7
clone size: -
V gene: TRBV2

CDR3 DNA: TGTGCCAGCAGCTTGAACAGCGGCACAGATACGCAGTATTTT
CDR3 protein: CASSLNSGTDTQYF
D gene: -
J gene: TRBJ2-3
clone size: -
V gene: TRBV5-4

CDR3 DNA: TGTGCCAGCAGCGCCGGACAGGGGGATGGGGGAAAGTACTTC
CDR3 protein: CASSAGQGDGGKYF
D gene: TRBD1
J gene: TRBJ2-7
clone size: -
V gene: TRBV9

CDR3 DNA: TGTGCCAGCAGCGAGGGACAGACTGGAAACACCATATATTTT
CDR3 protein: CASSEGQTGNTIYF
D gene: TRBD1
J gene: TRBJ1-3
clone size: once
V gene: TRBV2

CDR3 DNA: TGTGCCAGCTCACCTTCTCCGGGACTAGCGGGATACAATGAGCAGTTCTTC
CDR3 protein: CASSPSPGLAGYNEQFF
D gene: TRBD2
J gene: TRBJ2-1
clone size: once
V gene: TRBV18

CDR3 DNA: TGTGCCAGCAGCTTATCCCTCACTGAAGCTTTCTTT
CDR3 protein: CASSLSLTEAFF
D gene: -
J gene: TRBJ1-1
clone size: -
V gene: TRBV7-2

CDR3 DNA: TGTGCCAGCAGCGAACAAGGACAGGGAGGTTGGGATACGCAGTATTTT
CDR3 protein: CASSEQGQGGWDTQYF
D gene: TRBD1
J gene: TRBJ2-3
clone size: -
V gene: TRBV5-4

CDR3 DNA: TGTGCCAGCAGTTTACAGGGGGCATCAAACTATGGCTACACCTTC
CDR3 protein: CASSLQGASNYGYTF
D gene: TRBD1
J gene: TRBJ1-2
clone size: few
V gene: TRBV28

CDR3 DNA: TGTGCCAGTAGTATCAGGACAGGGGGCTCCTACGAGCAGTACTTC
CDR3 protein: CASSIRTGGSYEQYF
D gene: TRBD1
J gene: TRBJ2-7
clone size: -
V gene: TRBV19

CDR3 DNA: TGTGCCAGCAGCTTGGGGCCGGGAGCTACTGGAAACACCATATATTTT
CDR3 protein: CASSLGPGATGNTIYF
D gene: -
J gene: TRBJ1-3
clone size: -
V gene: TRBV5-5

CDR3 DNA: TGTGCCTGGAGTGCTAACACCGCCGGTCAGCCCCAGCATTTT
CDR3 protein: CAWSANTAGQPQHF
D gene: -
J gene: TRBJ1-5
clone size: -
V gene: TRBV30

CDR3 DNA: TGTGCCAGCAGTGAATACGGTTATGGCTACACCTTC
CDR3 protein: CASSEYGYGYTF
D gene: -
J gene: TRBJ1-2
clone size: -
V gene: TRBV2